Below, 24 T cell receptor beta chains from the same sample are listed, as sequenced in a study of blood T cell repertoires in COVID-19. This table comes from immunoSEQ multiplex PCR, and its TCRdb copy is limited to in-frame clones, with some not included. This table holds 150,000 to 200,000 clones, roughly 70% found once. Sequenced sample: peripheral blood. Receptor source: a woman older than 75 with acute or convalescent COVID-19.

This clone was detected only once. The V gene is TRBV12-3 or TRBV12-4, the J gene TRBJ1-4, with D unresolved. This CDR3 has 12 amino acids. The CDR3 loop is CATGRANEKLFF. CDR3 bases: TGTGCAACCGGGCGGGCTAATGAAAAACTGTTTTTT.

The chain is built from TRBV6-1 and TRBJ2-2, with 12 bases that match TRBD2. The CDR3 totals 17 residues. Germline lookup yields CDR1 MNHNS and CDR2 SASEGT. J lost 6 bases, V lost 0 bases, and 5 bases had no gene match. CDR3 loop: CASSEAFLAGGPGELFF. Here the CDR3 DNA reads TGTGCCAGCAGTGAAGCGTTTCTAGCGGGAGGGCCCGGGGAGCTGTTTTTT.

This clone was seen just once. The V gene is TRBV7-9, the J gene TRBJ2-1; 9 bases line up with TRBD2. V trimming: 1 base; J trimming: 9 bases; junction bases outside the gene matches: 7. Germline loops: CDR1 SEHNR, CDR2 FQNEAQ (reference sequence). CDR3 length equals 15 residues. The CDR3, as DNA: TGTGCCAGCAGCTTAGTGTTTGGGACTAGCTTTGAGCAGTTCTTC. It is translated as CASSLVFGTSFEQFF.

The chain has TRBV28 and TRBJ1-1, with TRBD1 matching 7 bases. The germline V gene has CDR1 MDHEN and CDR2 SYDVKM. With V trimmed by 2 bases and J by 11 bases, 8 bases remained unmatched. CDR3 size: 13 residues. The CDR3 loop reads CASSLTRQGRAFF. DNA for the CDR3: TGTGCCAGCAGTTTAACCCGACAGGGAAGGGCTTTCTTT.

The chain carries TRBV10-1 and TRBJ2-3; TRBD1 agrees at 7 bases. CDR1 is WNHNN, CDR2 SYGVQD, per germline (reference sequence). Unmatched junction bases numbered 2, after V lost 7 bases and J lost 1 base. The CDR3 is 13 amino acids. The CDR3 nucleotides are TGCGCCAGCAATCAGGGGGGCACAGATACGCAGTATTTT. This sequence encodes CASNQGGTDTQYF.

This rearrangement joins TRBV15 to TRBJ2-3, with no clear D. The germline gives CDR1 LNHNV, CDR2 YYDKDF (reference sequence). This CDR3 region has 14 residues. Between the trimmed V and J ends, which lost 3 bases and 5 bases, there was a span of 12 bases. The CDR3 reads CATSSHEVIDTQYF. CDR3 in DNA: TGTGCCACCAGCAGTCACGAGGTGATAGATACGCAGTATTTT.

The chain has TRBV27 and TRBJ2-2; 16 bases fit TRBD2. This CDR3 contains 23 residues. CDR1 is MNHEY and CDR2 is SMNVEV in the germline V gene (reference sequence). The J segment lost 5 bases and the V segment lost 2 bases, leaving 20 bases of the junction unmatched. The CDR3 nucleotides are TGTGCCAGCAGTTTAGCGGCCTATTCCGGGACTAGCGGGAGGGCGGAAAGGACCGGGGAGCTGTTTTTT. Translating gives CASSLAAYSGTSGRAERTGELFF.

V and J are TRBV28 and TRBJ1-5, with 7 bases fitting TRBD1. This CDR3 is 17 amino acids long. The germline gives CDR1 MDHEN, CDR2 SYDVKM. The V and J ends lost 7 bases and 1 base, in that order; junction bases with no gene match: 13. CDR3 region: CASTPSQGVVSNQPQHF. CDR3 nucleotide sequence: TGTGCCAGCACCCCCAGCCAGGGGGTGGTAAGCAATCAGCCCCAGCATTTT. The full variable domain, completed using reference TRBV28 and TRBJ1-5, is DVKVTQSSRYLVKRTGEKVFLECVQDMDHENMFWYRQDPGLGLRLIYFSYDVKMKEKGDIPEGYSVSREKKERFSLILESASTNQTSMYLCASTPSQGVVSNQPQHFGDGTRLSIL.

The chain has TRBV28 and TRBJ1-5, with a tentative D call TRBD1 (6 bases). The germline V gene has CDR1 MDHEN and CDR2 SYDVKM. V was clipped by 6 bases and J by 2 bases, with 14 bases between them. The CDR3 sequence is 15 residues long. The CDR3 protein is CASRAQQGGNQPQHF. As DNA, the CDR3 is TGTGCCAGCAGGGCACAACAGGGTGGCAATCAGCCCCAGCATTTT.

The rearrangement joins TRBV12-3 or TRBV12-4 to TRBJ2-5; D may be TRBD2 (5 bases). The ends were cut back, 8 bases at V and 1 base at J, with 8 bases in the middle. The CDR3 totals 12 residues. DNA of the CDR3: TGTGCCAGCGAGGGCGTCCAAGAGACCCAGTACTTC. Amino acids: CASEGVQETQYF.

The chain combines TRBV4-3 with TRBJ1-5; 11 bases line up with TRBD1. Germline V gene sequence: CDR1 LGHNA, CDR2 YSLEER. CDR3 size: 16 residues. The V gene end was trimmed by 0 bases and the J gene end by 6 bases; junction bases not matched to a gene: 4. CDR3 nucleotides: TGCGCCAGCAGCCAAGATACGGGACAGGGGGTTCAGCCCCAGCATTTT. It yields the protein CASSQDTGQGVQPQHF.

This chain connects TRBV10-3 to TRBJ2-7; D might be TRBD2 (6 bases). Germline CDR1 ENHRY, CDR2 SYGVKD. This CDR3 is built from 12 residues. The CDR3 DNA sequence: TGTGTCACGCGGGATATGATCTACGAGCAGTACTTC. Encoded protein: CVTRDMIYEQYF.

The chain couples TRBV20-1 to TRBJ1-2; D might be TRBD1 (6 bases). Looked up from germline, CDR1 is DFQATT and CDR2 is SNEGSKA (reference sequence). Trimming took 3 bases from V and 4 from J, leaving 15 bases between them. This CDR3 comprises 14 residues. In nucleotides, the CDR3 is TGCAGTGCTAGTCTGACGGACAGCGCCTATGGCTACACCTTC. The encoded protein is CSASLTDSAYGYTF.

This clone was detected only once. The chain couples TRBV7-2 to TRBJ1-2, with D possibly matching TRBD1 (5 bases). V lost 2 bases and J lost 5, with 9 bases in between. Per germline, CDR1 SGHTA and CDR2 FQGNSA. CDR3 length: 13 residues. The CDR3 DNA reads TGTGCCAGCAGCTTATCGACAGATTATGGCTACACCTTC. It yields the protein CASSLSTDYGYTF. Filled out from reference TRBV7-2 and TRBJ1-2, the complete variable domain reads GAGVSQSPSNKVTEKGKDVELRCDPISGHTALYWYRQSLGQGLEFLIYFQGNSAPDKSGLPSDRFSAERTGGSVSTLTIQRTQQEDSAVYLCASSLSTDYGYTFGSGTRLTVV.

This clone was recorded once. The genes are TRBV5-1 and TRBJ2-3, with D possibly matching TRBD1 (5 bases). CDR1 and CDR2 (germline): SGHRS, YFSETQ. The V end was cut by 0 bases, the J end by 0 bases, with 8 bases between. The CDR3 is 15 amino acids. The CDR3, as DNA: TGCGCCAGCAGCTTGGCTGGGGCTAGCACAGATACGCAGTATTTT. Residues: CASSLAGASTDTQYF.

This chain joins TRBV7-2 and TRBJ2-4, with D possibly being TRBD2 (5 bases). V lost 7 bases and J 0 bases, leaving 10 bases between the germline ends. The CDR3 totals 14 residues. Looked up from germline, CDR1 is SGHTA and CDR2 is FQGNSA. The CDR3 DNA reads as TGTGCCAGCACCCTCAGCGGAGCCAAAAACATTCAGTACTTC. This codes for CASTLSGAKNIQYF.

The chain employs TRBV5-1 and TRBJ2-1; 11 bases fit TRBD2. The CDR3 is 16 residues long. Germline V lookup: CDR1 SGHRS, CDR2 YFSETQ. The J segment lost 5 bases and the V segment lost 4 bases, leaving 8 bases of the junction unmatched. CDR3 sequence (DNA): TGCGCCAGCAGCCGCCCGGGGACTAGCGGAAACAATGAGCAGTTCTTC. Protein: CASSRPGTSGNNEQFF.

The rearrangement links TRBV5-1 to TRBJ2-1, with TRBD2 matching 8 bases. Germline loops: CDR1 SGHRS, CDR2 YFSETQ. This CDR3 contains 16 residues. The V and J ends lost 0 bases and 9 bases, in that order; junction bases with no gene match: 11. The CDR3 here is CASSLGGLVSSGEQFF. Written as DNA, the CDR3 is TGCGCCAGCAGCTTGGGGGGACTAGTATCGTCCGGTGAGCAGTTCTTC. Using reference TRBV5-1 and TRBJ2-1 for the parts outside the CDR3, the full variable domain is KAGVTQTPRYLIKTRGQQVTLSCSPISGHRSVSWYQQTPGQGLQFLFEYFSETQRNKGNFPGRFSGRQFSNSRSEMNVSTLELGDSALYLCASSLGGLVSSGEQFFGPGTRLTVL.

V is TRBV19 and J is TRBJ1-4; TRBD1 matches at 10 bases. CDR1 is LNHDA, CDR2 SQIVND, per germline (reference sequence). The ends lost 6 bases at V and 8 bases at J; junction bases unmatched: 9. CDR3 length equals 15 residues. The CDR3: CASSPPGDRGEKLFF. CDR3 bases: TGTGCCAGTAGCCCTCCCGGGGACAGGGGCGAAAAACTGTTTTTT. Looking up the rest from reference TRBV19 and TRBJ1-4 gives the full variable domain: DGGITQSPKYLFRKEGQNVTLSCEQNLNHDAMYWYRQDPGQGLRLIYYSQIVNDFQKGDIAEGYSVSREKKESFPLTVTSAQKNPTAFYLCASSPPGDRGEKLFFGSGTQLSVL.

The rearrangement joins TRBV5-1 to TRBJ2-7; 8 bases match TRBD1. The V gene end was trimmed by 1 base and the J gene end by 1 base; junction bases not matched to a gene: 7. The germline V gene encodes CDR1 SGHRS and CDR2 YFSETQ. The CDR3 consists of 16 residues. The CDR3 sequence is CASSLNGQGGSYEQYF. The CDR3 coding sequence is TGCGCCAGCAGCTTGAACGGACAGGGAGGTTCCTACGAGCAGTACTTC.

The table lists this clone with a few counts. The CDR3 region has the DNA TGTGCCAGCAGCGTAGGTGGGACAGCCGGGACCGGGGAGCTGTTTTTT. As protein: CASSVGGTAGTGELFF. The V and J genes are TRBV9 and TRBJ2-2; 7 bases are a match to TRBD1. Losses at the gene ends were 0 bases for V and 5 bases for J; bases not matched to a gene: 7. This CDR3 spans 16 amino acids. Per the germline V gene, CDR1 is SGDLS and CDR2 is YYNGEE.

V gene TRBV6-8 combines with J gene TRBJ2-5; no firm D call. Germline CDR1 MNHGY, CDR2 SAAAGT. The CDR3 spans 14 residues. V was pared by 2 bases and J by 3 bases, with 10 bases between. DNA for the CDR3: TGTGCCAGCAGTTACGCACGGGTAGAAGAGACCCAGTACTTC. This encodes CASSYARVEETQYF.

V and J are TRBV28 and TRBJ1-3; TRBD1 might be the D (6 bases). Germline loops: CDR1 MDHEN, CDR2 SYDVKM. Trimming took 5 bases from V and 0 from J, leaving 14 bases between them. This CDR3 has 16 residues. CDR3 DNA: TGTGCCAGCAGTCACGGACAGTTTGGCTCTGGAAACACCATATATTTT. Residues: CASSHGQFGSGNTIYF.

The chain uses TRBV4-2 and TRBJ2-1; no clear D gene. Germline V lookup: CDR1 LGHNA, CDR2 YNFKEQ. The CDR3 is made up of 13 amino acids. Between the trimmed V and J ends, which lost 0 bases and 10 bases, there was a span of 10 bases. The CDR3 reads CASSQEAEREQFF. The CDR3 nucleotides are TGTGCCAGCAGCCAAGAGGCAGAGCGAGAGCAGTTCTTC.